These T cell receptor beta chains were read from a single sample in a study of tumor-infiltrating lymphocytes in primary liver carcinoma. TCRdb reanalysed the multiplex PCR reads using MiXCR and keeps one entry per CDR3 protein. The sample comprises 330,000 or so distinct CDR3 sequences, less than 70% of which are singletons, and under 8% rests with the top ten. The material sequenced was peripheral blood. These receptors were collected from a middle-aged man with primary liver carcinoma and hepatitis B virus infection. Both conserved end residues are part of each CDR3. A D gene is named only where the DNA matches it firmly. Clone size is shown for a subset of rows, as once, few, many or a class of expanded clone.

V gene	clone size	D gene	J gene	CDR3 protein	CDR3 DNA
TRBV11-3	-	TRBD2	TRBJ2-2	CASSHELTSAKEYTGELFF	TGTGCCAGCAGCCATGAGTTGACTAGCGCGAAGGAGTACACCGGGGAGCTGTTTTTT
TRBV6-2/TRBV6-3	many	TRBD2	TRBJ2-1	CATREFSNEQFF	TGTGCCACGCGGGAGTTTTCCAATGAGCAGTTCTTC
TRBV6-2/TRBV6-3	many	TRBD2	TRBJ2-7	CASRMREAPREQYF	TGTGCCAGCAGGATGCGGGAGGCCCCAAGGGAGCAGTACTTC
TRBV12-3/TRBV12-4	many	-	TRBJ2-2	CASRTDPSTGELFF	TGTGCCAGCAGAACGGACCCCAGCACCGGGGAGCTGTTTTTT
TRBV6-5	many	-	TRBJ2-1	CASSRLTGAYNEQFF	TGTGCCAGCAGCCGACTGACGGGCGCCTACAATGAGCAGTTCTTC
TRBV11-1	once	-	TRBJ2-7	CAISFLETASSYEQYF	TGTGCCATCAGCTTTCTTGAGACAGCAAGCTCCTACGAGCAATACTTC
TRBV10-3	many	-	TRBJ2-3	CAITRMRGEGTDTQYF	TGTGCCATCACTCGAATGAGGGGTGAGGGCACAGATACGCAGTATTTT
TRBV28	few	TRBD2	TRBJ2-7	CASSRREAYEQYF	TGTGCCAGCAGTAGACGGGAGGCCTACGAGCAGTACTTC
TRBV5-4	few	-	TRBJ2-2	CASREGSRASQNTGELFF	TGTGCCAGCAGAGAAGGGAGCAGGGCATCCCAGAACACCGGGGAGCTGTTTTTT
TRBV4-2	many	-	TRBJ2-1	CASSRNQGIYNEQFF	TGTGCCAGCAGCCGTAATCAGGGGATCTACAATGAGCAGTTCTTC
TRBV7-9	-	TRBD2	TRBJ2-7	CASSSGTSGWFSYEQYF	TGTGCCAGCAGCTCCGGGACTAGCGGGTGGTTCTCCTACGAGCAGTACTTC
TRBV7-9	many	TRBD2	TRBJ2-5	CASSPGLAGETQYF	TGTGCCAGCAGCCCAGGGCTAGCGGGAGAGACCCAGTACTTC
TRBV6-2/TRBV6-3	-	TRBD1	TRBJ1-5	CASRDRVGQPQHF	TGTGCCAGCAGGGACAGGGTGGGTCAGCCCCAGCATTTT
TRBV5-4	-	TRBD2	TRBJ2-5	CASSLAALAGLQETQYF	TGTGCCAGCAGCTTGGCCGCGTTAGCGGGACTCCAAGAGACCCAGTACTTC
TRBV11-2	-	-	TRBJ1-1	CASSPRDGGNTEVFF	TGTGCCAGCAGCCCTCGAGACGGAGGGAACACTGAAGTTTTCTTT
TRBV6-5	-	-	TRBJ1-3	CASMGDPVGNTIYF	TGTGCCAGCATGGGGGACCCGGTCGGAAACACCATATATTTT
TRBV10-1	-	TRBD2	TRBJ2-2	CANSGIGTSGNSGELFF	TGCGCCAACAGTGGAATCGGGACTAGCGGGAACAGCGGGGAGCTGTTTTTT
TRBV10-1	few	-	TRBJ2-5	CASSPGQKETQYF	TGCGCCAGCAGCCCCGGACAGAAAGAGACCCAGTACTTC
TRBV6-2/TRBV6-3	-	TRBD2	TRBJ2-1	CASSYSREPGCNEQFF	TGTGCCAGCAGCTACTCGCGGGAGCCAGGGTGCAATGAGCAGTTCTTC
TRBV11-2	-	TRBD1	TRBJ2-3	CVSSKQGGDTQYF	TGTGTCAGCAGCAAACAGGGGGGAGATACGCAGTATTTT
TRBV12-3/TRBV12-4	-	-	TRBJ1-5	CASSLRDSTRPQHF	TGTGCCAGCAGTTTGAGGGATAGCACTCGGCCCCAGCATTTT
TRBV29-1	-	TRBD1	TRBJ2-3	CSIGLGQVTDTQYF	TGCAGCATTGGGCTGGGACAGGTCACAGATACGCAGTATTTT
TRBV28	-	-	TRBJ1-2	CASSFQLGYTF	TGTGCCAGCAGTTTTCAGCTCGGCTACACCTTC
TRBV29-1	many	-	TRBJ2-5	CSVEVALHQETQYF	TGCAGCGTTGAAGTAGCCCTCCACCAAGAGACCCAGTACTTC
TRBV11-2	many	TRBD1	TRBJ1-2	CASSLGGTVGYTF	TGTGCCAGCAGCTTAGGAGGGACAGTTGGCTACACCTTC
TRBV24-1	-	TRBD2	TRBJ2-1	CATIDFSTSGSNEQFF	TGTGCCACCATTGATTTTTCAACTAGCGGGAGCAATGAGCAGTTCTTC
TRBV4-1	-	-	TRBJ2-5	CASSQGLFTGQETQYF	TGCGCCAGCAGCCAGGGGCTCTTCACGGGGCAAGAGACCCAGTACTTC
TRBV13	-	TRBD2	TRBJ2-7	CASSSWVIAGGPSEQYF	TGTGCCAGCAGCTCTTGGGTGATAGCGGGAGGGCCTAGCGAGCAGTACTTC
TRBV11-2	-	-	TRBJ1-2	CASNMGDYGYTF	TGTGCAAGCAACATGGGTGACTATGGCTACACCTTC
TRBV11-2	-	TRBD1	TRBJ2-1	CANSLDQGDEQFF	TGTGCCAACAGCTTAGATCAGGGGGATGAGCAGTTCTTC
TRBV10-1	many	-	TRBJ1-2	CASSEFEKRDGYTF	TGCGCCAGCAGTGAGTTTGAAAAAAGGGATGGCTACACCTTC
TRBV11-2	-	-	TRBJ2-7	CASSQPNELYF	TGTGCCAGCAGTCAACCCAACGAGCTGTACTTC
TRBV6-1	once	TRBD1	TRBJ1-6	CAIRTGGPNSPLHF	TGTGCCATCAGGACAGGGGGCCCGAATTCACCCCTCCACTTT
TRBV14	-	-	TRBJ2-7	CVSSQIRSGYEQYF	TGTGTCAGCAGCCAAATAAGGTCGGGATACGAGCAGTACTTC
TRBV30	-	-	TRBJ2-3	CAWSGSARTDTQYF	TGTGCCTGGAGTGGTAGCGCTCGCACAGATACGCAGTATTTT
TRBV6-1	-	TRBD1	TRBJ2-7	CASSGSGTDEQYF	TGTGCCAGCAGTGGATCCGGGACAGACGAGCAGTACTTC
TRBV4-1	-	-	TRBJ2-5	CASSRVGLLQETQYF	TGCGCCAGCAGCCGTGTAGGGCTATTACAAGAGACCCAGTACTTC
TRBV11-2	-	TRBD2	TRBJ2-7	CVSSPGLSLSYEQYF	TGTGTCAGCAGCCCGGGACTATCGCTGTCCTACGAGCAGTACTTC
TRBV6-1	many	TRBD2	TRBJ2-7	CASTPNSSGNYEQYF	TGTGCCAGCACCCCTAACTCTAGCGGCAATTACGAGCAGTACTTC
TRBV4-1	many	TRBD2	TRBJ2-7	CASSQQTSGKYEQYF	TGCGCCAGCAGCCAACAAACTAGCGGAAAATACGAGCAGTACTTC
TRBV5-1	-	-	TRBJ2-1	CDSSLVSYNEQFF	TGCGACAGCAGCTTGGTCAGCTACAATGAGCAGTTCTTC
TRBV11-1	-	TRBD1	TRBJ2-1	CASSRSRGQGDEQFF	TGCGCCAGCAGCCGGAGTAGGGGGCAGGGCGATGAGCAGTTCTTC
TRBV30	-	-	TRBJ2-6	CALRGQAAANVLTF	TGTGCCTTGCGGGGACAAGCAGCGGCCAACGTCCTGACTTTC
TRBV6-6	-	-	TRBJ2-7	CASSYVVYEQYF	TGTGCCAGCAGTTACGTTGTGTATGAGCAGTACTTC